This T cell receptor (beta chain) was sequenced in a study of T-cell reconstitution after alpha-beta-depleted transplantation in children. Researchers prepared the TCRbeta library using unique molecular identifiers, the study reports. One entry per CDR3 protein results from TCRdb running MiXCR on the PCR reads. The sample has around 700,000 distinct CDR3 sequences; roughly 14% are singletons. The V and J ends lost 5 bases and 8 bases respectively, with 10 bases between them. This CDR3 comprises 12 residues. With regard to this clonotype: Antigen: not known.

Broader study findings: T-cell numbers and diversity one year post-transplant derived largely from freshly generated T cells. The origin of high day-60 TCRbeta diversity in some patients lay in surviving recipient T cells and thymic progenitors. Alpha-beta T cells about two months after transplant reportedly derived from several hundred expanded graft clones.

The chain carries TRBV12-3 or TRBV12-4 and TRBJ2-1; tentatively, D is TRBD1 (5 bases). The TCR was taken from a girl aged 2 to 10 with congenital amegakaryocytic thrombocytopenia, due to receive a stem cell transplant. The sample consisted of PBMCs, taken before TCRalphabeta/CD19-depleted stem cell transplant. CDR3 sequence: CASSPGIDEQFF. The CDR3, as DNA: TGTGCCAGCAGTCCAGGGATTGATGAGCAGTTCTTC.